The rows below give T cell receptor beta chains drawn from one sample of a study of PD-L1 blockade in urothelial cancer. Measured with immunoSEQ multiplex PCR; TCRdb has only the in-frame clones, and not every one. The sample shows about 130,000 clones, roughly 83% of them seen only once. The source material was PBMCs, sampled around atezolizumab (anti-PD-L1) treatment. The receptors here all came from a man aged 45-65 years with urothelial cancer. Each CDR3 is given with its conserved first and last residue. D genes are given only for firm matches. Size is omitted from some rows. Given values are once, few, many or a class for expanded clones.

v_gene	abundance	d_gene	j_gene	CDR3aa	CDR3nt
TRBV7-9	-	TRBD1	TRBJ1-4	CASSEGQGIEKLFF	TGTGCCAGCAGCGAGGGACAGGGGATTGAAAAACTGTTTTTT
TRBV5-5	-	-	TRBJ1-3	CASSLGMSGNTIYF	TGTGCCAGCAGCTTGGGTATGTCTGGAAACACCATATATTTT
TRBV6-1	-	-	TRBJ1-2	CASRPGSSSNYGYTF	TGTGCCAGCAGACCTGGTAGCAGCTCTAACTATGGCTACACCTTC
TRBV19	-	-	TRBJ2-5	CASSIRLTKQETQYF	TGTGCCAGTAGTATAAGACTAACGAAACAAGAGACCCAGTACTTC
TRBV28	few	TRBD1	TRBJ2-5	CASGRTGGRETQYF	TGTGCCAGCGGAAGGACAGGGGGCAGGGAGACCCAGTACTTC
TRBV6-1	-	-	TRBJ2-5	CASSYGETQYF	TGTGCCAGCAGTTACGGGGAGACCCAGTACTTC
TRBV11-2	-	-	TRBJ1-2	CASSLDVYSGTNYGYTF	TGTGCCAGCAGCTTAGATGTATACAGCGGAACCAACTATGGCTACACCTTC
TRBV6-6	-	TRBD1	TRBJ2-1	CASSFTVTGTEQFF	TGTGCCAGCAGTTTTACGGTGACAGGGACAGAGCAGTTCTTC
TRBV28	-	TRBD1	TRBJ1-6	CAATGQGSNSPLHF	TGTGCAGCAACAGGACAGGGGTCAAATTCACCCCTCCACTTT
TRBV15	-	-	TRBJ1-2	CATSREQGSNYGYTF	TGTGCCACCAGCAGAGAACAGGGTAGTAACTATGGCTACACCTTC
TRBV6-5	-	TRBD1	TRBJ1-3	CASSYGTGKGNTIYF	TGTGCCAGCAGTTACGGGACAGGGAAGGGAAACACCATATATTTT
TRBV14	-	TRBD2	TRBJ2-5	CASSTGLAGGETQYF	TGTGCCAGCAGCACGGGACTAGCGGGAGGAGAGACCCAGTACTTC
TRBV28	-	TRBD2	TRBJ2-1	CASSSRRREGPEQFF	TGTGCCAGCAGTTCCCGACGGCGGGAGGGCCCTGAGCAGTTCTTC
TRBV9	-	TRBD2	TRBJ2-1	CASSGTSERYNEQFF	TGTGCCAGCAGCGGAACTAGCGAGAGGTACAATGAGCAGTTCTTC
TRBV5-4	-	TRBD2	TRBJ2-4	CASSIVGEGKNIQYF	TGTGCCAGCAGCATAGTAGGGGAGGGCAAAAACATTCAGTACTTC
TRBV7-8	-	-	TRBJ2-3	CASSLRRLTDTQYF	TGTGCCAGCAGCTTACGGAGACTCACAGATACGCAGTATTTT
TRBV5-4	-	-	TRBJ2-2	CASSFGARGNTGELFF	TGTGCCAGCAGCTTTGGAGCGCGGGGGAACACCGGGGAGCTGTTTTTT
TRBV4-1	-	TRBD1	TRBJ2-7	CASSQTDQGQYEQYF	TGCGCCAGCAGCCAGACAGACCAGGGACAGTACGAGCAGTACTTC
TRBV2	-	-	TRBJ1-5	CASSERAYSNQPQHF	TGTGCCAGCAGTGAAAGAGCATATAGCAATCAGCCCCAGCATTTT
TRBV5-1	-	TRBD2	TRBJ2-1	CASSLGIVAGGPDNEQFF	TGCGCCAGCAGCTTGGGGATTGTGGCGGGAGGGCCGGATAATGAGCAGTTCTTC
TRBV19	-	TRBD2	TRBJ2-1	CASIPRASGYNEQFF	TGTGCCAGTATCCCACGAGCTAGCGGCTACAATGAGCAGTTCTTC
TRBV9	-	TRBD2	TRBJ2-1	CASSVALAGDEGEQFF	TGTGCCAGCAGCGTAGCCCTAGCGGGAGATGAGGGTGAGCAGTTCTTC
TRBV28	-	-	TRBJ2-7	CASSSSGTGDYEQYF	TGTGCCAGCAGTTCCTCGGGAACCGGGGACTACGAGCAGTACTTC
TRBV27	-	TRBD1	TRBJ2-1	CASSLSPGEQGADNEQFF	TGTGCCAGCAGTTTATCGCCGGGGGAACAGGGGGCTGACAATGAGCAGTTCTTC
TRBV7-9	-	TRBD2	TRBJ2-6	CASSWGGLAVKGANVLTF	TGTGCCAGCAGCTGGGGGGGACTAGCGGTGAAAGGGGCCAACGTCCTGACTTTC
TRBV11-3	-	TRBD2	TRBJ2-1	CASSLGAGEDYNEQFF	TGTGCCAGCAGCCTAGGGGCGGGAGAGGACTACAATGAGCAGTTCTTC
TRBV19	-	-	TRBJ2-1	CASSIELTVNSYNEQFF	TGTGCCAGTAGTATAGAGCTGACAGTTAACTCCTACAATGAGCAGTTCTTC
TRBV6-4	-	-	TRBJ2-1	CASSDAGRGEQFF	TGTGCCAGCAGTGATGCGGGGCGAGGTGAGCAGTTCTTC
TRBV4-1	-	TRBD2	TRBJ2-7	CASSQALAELYEQYF	TGCGCCAGCAGCCAAGCACTAGCGGAACTCTACGAGCAGTACTTC
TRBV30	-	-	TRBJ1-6	CAWSGWSSSPLHF	TGTGCCTGGAGTGGGTGGAGTTCTTCACCCCTCCACTTT
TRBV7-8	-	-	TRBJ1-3	CASSLGFTGGGNTIYF	TGTGCCAGCAGCTTAGGCTTTACGGGAGGTGGAAACACCATATATTTT
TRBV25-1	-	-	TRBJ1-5	CASSEGHNSNQPQHF	TGTGCCAGCAGTGAAGGCCATAATAGCAATCAGCCCCAGCATTTT
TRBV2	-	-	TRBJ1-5	CASRAGTGVNQPQHF	TGTGCCAGCAGAGCCGGGACGGGGGTCAATCAGCCCCAGCATTTT
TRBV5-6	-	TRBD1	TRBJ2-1	CASSPRRTGKSDEQFF	TGTGCCAGCAGCCCCCGGAGGACAGGGAAGTCCGATGAGCAGTTCTTC
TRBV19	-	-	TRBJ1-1	CASSILTDTRQRNNEAFF	TGTGCCAGTAGTATATTAACGGACACTCGGCAGAGGAACAATGAAGCTTTCTTT
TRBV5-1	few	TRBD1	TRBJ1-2	CASSSPGQANGYGYTF	TGCGCCAGCAGCTCCCCGGGACAGGCGAATGGTTATGGCTACACCTTC
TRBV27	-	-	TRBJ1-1	CASSTQGNTEAFF	TGTGCCAGCAGTACACAGGGCAACACTGAAGCTTTCTTT
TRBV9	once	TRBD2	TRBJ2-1	CASSLGLAYNEQFF	TGTGCCAGCAGCCTAGGACTAGCCTACAATGAGCAGTTCTTC
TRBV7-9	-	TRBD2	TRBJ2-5	CASSLALAVPQETQYF	TGTGCCAGCAGCTTAGCACTAGCGGTCCCCCAAGAGACCCAGTACTTC
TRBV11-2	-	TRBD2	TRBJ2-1	CASSTDGLAYNEQFF	TGTGCCAGCAGCACCGACGGACTAGCCTACAATGAGCAGTTCTTC
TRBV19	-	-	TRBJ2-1	CASSMDSEGDEQFF	TGTGCCAGTAGTATGGACAGCGAGGGGGATGAGCAGTTCTTC
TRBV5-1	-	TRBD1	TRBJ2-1	CASRTGGGNEQFF	TGCGCCAGCCGGACAGGGGGCGGGAATGAGCAGTTCTTC
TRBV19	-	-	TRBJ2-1	CASTDRYNEQFF	TGTGCCAGTACGGACAGATACAATGAGCAGTTCTTC
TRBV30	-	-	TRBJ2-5	CAWSVNYQETQYF	TGTGCCTGGAGTGTAAACTACCAAGAGACCCAGTACTTC
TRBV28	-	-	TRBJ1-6	CASSFLRGYNSPLHF	TGTGCCAGCAGTTTCCTAAGGGGCTATAATTCACCCCTCCACTTT
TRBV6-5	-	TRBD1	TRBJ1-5	CASGGDRTQPQHF	TGTGCCAGCGGGGGGGACAGGACTCAGCCCCAGCATTTT
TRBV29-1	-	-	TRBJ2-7	CSGARRSYEQYF	TGCAGCGGAGCCAGGCGAAGCTACGAGCAGTACTTC
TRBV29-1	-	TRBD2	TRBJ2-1	CSVGREAAGQFF	TGCAGCGTTGGTCGGGAGGCCGCCGGTCAGTTCTTC
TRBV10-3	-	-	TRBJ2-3	CAISEPSGYTQYF	TGTGCCATCAGTGAGCCGAGCGGGTATACGCAGTATTTT
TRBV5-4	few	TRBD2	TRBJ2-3	CASSSNVLAGDWVGPDTQYF	TGTGCCAGCAGCTCCAACGTACTAGCGGGAGACTGGGTGGGCCCAGATACGCAGTATTTT
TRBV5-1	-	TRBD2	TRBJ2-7	CASSPALAGTYEQYF	TGCGCCAGCAGCCCGGCCCTAGCGGGGACTTACGAGCAGTACTTC
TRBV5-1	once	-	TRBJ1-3	CASSLDQANGNTIYF	TGCGCCAGCAGCTTGGACCAAGCCAATGGAAACACCATATATTTT
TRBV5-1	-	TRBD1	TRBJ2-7	CASSLGQGQEIYF	TGCGCCAGCAGCTTGGGTCAGGGACAGGAAATTTACTTC
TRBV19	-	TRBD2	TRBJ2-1	CASSIPIQTGRGNEQFF	TGTGCCAGTAGTATCCCAATCCAAACCGGGAGGGGCAATGAGCAGTTCTTC
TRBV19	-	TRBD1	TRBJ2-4	CASSMLGQGGREEYF	TGTGCCAGTAGTATGTTGGGACAGGGTGGCAGGGAGGAGTACTTC